The TCR beta chain described here comes from a study of OX40 agonist ivuxolimab in advanced cancers. About the study as a whole: Ivuxolimab, which targeted the costimulatory receptor OX40 (CD134), was an agonistic, fully human IgG2 monoclonal antibody. Intravenous ivuxolimab was administered to patients every 2 weeks at six dose levels: 0.01, 0.1, 0.3, 1.5, 3 and 10 mg/kg. The paper describes the monotherapy dose-escalation part (N ≈ 49 patients) of the phase I trial of ivuxolimab. Partial responses were achieved by three dose-escalation patients, of whom one had hepatocellular carcinoma and two had cutaneous melanoma. Peripheral TCRbeta sequencing aimed to test whether ivuxolimab altered TCR sequence diversity and caused clonal T-cell expansion. A male proportion of almost 85% and a mean age of approximately 60 years, ranging from about 23 to 90, were recorded for the dose-escalation cohort. Prior anti-PD-1, anti-PD-L1 or anti-CTLA-4 therapy was permitted, and approximately 39% of dose-escalation patients had received checkpoint inhibitors. Of the 50 to 55 dose-escalation patients, hepatocellular carcinoma was present in 19, melanoma in roughly 15, renal cell carcinoma in 9 and head and neck cancer in 9.

The CDR3 measures 13 amino acids from cysteine to phenylalanine. Solely the CDR3 DNA is kept, with 39 bases framed from the first base. The germline V gene specifies SGDLS as CDR1 and YYNGEE as CDR2. V lost 0 bases and J lost 9 bases; the stretch between them is 10 bases long. For this clone: Its antigen remains unidentified. No clone much larger than this one lies a single base away; base qualities are absent.

Points the paper makes about the study in general: The antigen specificity of the peripheral T cells that underwent clonal expansion was not determined. After ivuxolimab, CD8+ T cells had more expanded clones than CD4+ T cells on average. Clonal expansion of both CD4+ and CD8+ blood T cells was observed from baseline to week 6 at doses 0.1 to 3.0 mg/kg. Low levels of normalized T-cell clonal expansion were also shown by some nonresponding patients. In partial responders in the 0.1-3.0 mg/kg groups, normalized peripheral clonal expansion was found to be among the lowest, especially among CD8+ T cells.

Genomic DNA was isolated from the sorted cells so that the TCRbeta CDR3 region could be sequenced. TCRbeta CDR3 regions were sequenced using the immunoSEQ Assay. In its TCRdb copy, this immuneACCESS table keeps in-frame sequences only and misses some clones. Where compared with another copy, unresolved V genes explain less than half of these, and the others have no known cause. The sample yields about 52,000 clones; roughly 93% were counted once. The ten largest clonotypes hold around 24% of the sample. The trial excluded patients who had a history of autoimmune disease or were on systemic immunosuppression. Peripheral blood for TCR sequencing was drawn from every dose cohort at baseline, at cycle 4 day 1 and at cycle 7 day 1. The samples were drawn from a first-in-human, open-label, multicenter phase I dose-escalation trial of ivuxolimab. Adults with locally advanced or metastatic head and neck squamous cell, hepatocellular, melanoma or renal cell carcinoma were enrolled in the trial. Before TCR sequencing, CD4+ T cells and CD8+ T cells from peripheral blood were sorted into separate populations.

The chain joins TRBV9 to TRBJ2-1; TRBD2 could be the D gene, as 6 bases match. Material: CD4+ or CD8+ T cells sorted from blood, obtained in a trial of the OX40 agonist ivuxolimab. The receptor was derived from an adult with an advanced solid tumor such as melanoma, head and neck, liver or kidney cancer. The nucleotide sequence reads as follows: TGTGCCAGCAGCGTAGCGGGAGCCGGTGAGCAGTTCTTC. Its protein is CASSVAGAGEQFF.